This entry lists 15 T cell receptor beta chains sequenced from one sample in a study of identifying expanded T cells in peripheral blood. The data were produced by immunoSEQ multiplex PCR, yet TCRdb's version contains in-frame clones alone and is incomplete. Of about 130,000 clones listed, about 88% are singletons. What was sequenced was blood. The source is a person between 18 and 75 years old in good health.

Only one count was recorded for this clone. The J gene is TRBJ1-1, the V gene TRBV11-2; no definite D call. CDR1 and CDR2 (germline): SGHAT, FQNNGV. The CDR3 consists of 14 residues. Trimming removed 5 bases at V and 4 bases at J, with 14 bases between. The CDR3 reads CASSLPGFGTEAFF. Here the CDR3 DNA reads TGTGCCAGCAGCCTACCGGGTTTTGGCACTGAAGCTTTCTTT. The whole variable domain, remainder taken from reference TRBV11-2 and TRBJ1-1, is EAGVAQSPRYKIIEKRQSVAFWCNPISGHATLYWYQQILGQGPKLLIQFQNNGVVDDSQLPKDRFSAERLKGVDSTLKIQPAKLEDSAVYLCASSLPGFGTEAFFGQGTRLTVV.

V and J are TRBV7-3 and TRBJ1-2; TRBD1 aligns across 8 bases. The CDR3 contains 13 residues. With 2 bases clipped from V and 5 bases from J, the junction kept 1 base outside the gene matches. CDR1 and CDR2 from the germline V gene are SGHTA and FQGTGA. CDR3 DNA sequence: TGTGCCAGCAGCTTACAGGGGGCTTATGGCTACACCTTC. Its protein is CASSLQGAYGYTF.

The CDR3, as DNA: TGTGCCAGCAGTGATACACACGGGGGCTCTGGAAACACCATATATTTT. It yields the protein CASSDTHGGSGNTIYF. The chain combines TRBV25-1 with TRBJ1-3, with D maybe TRBD1 (5 bases). Deletions cut 3 bases from V and 0 bases from J, with 12 bases between. The CDR3 is made up of 16 amino acids. The germline V gene has CDR1 MGHDK and CDR2 SYGVNS.

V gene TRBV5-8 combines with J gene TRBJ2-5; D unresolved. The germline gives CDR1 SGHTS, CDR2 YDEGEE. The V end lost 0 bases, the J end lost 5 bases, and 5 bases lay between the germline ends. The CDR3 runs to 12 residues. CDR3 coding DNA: TGTGCCAGCAGCTTGGTCAGTGAGACCCAGTACTTC. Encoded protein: CASSLVSETQYF.

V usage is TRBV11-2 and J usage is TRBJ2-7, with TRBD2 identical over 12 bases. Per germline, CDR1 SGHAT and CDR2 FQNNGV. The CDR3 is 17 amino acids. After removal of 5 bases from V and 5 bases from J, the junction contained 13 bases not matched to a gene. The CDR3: CASSPTLLAGGSDEQYF. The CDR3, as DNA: TGTGCCAGCAGCCCCACTCTACTAGCGGGAGGTTCGGACGAGCAGTACTTC.

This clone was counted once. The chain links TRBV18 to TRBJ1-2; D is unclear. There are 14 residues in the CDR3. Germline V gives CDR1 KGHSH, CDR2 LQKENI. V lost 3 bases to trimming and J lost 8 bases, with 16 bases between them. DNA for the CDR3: TGTGCCAGCTCACCCGCTTCCCAGGCTCGGGGCTACACCTTC. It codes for CASSPASQARGYTF.

This CDR3 is CASSLAWRQSSYEQYF. Here the CDR3 DNA reads TGTGCCAGCAGCTTAGCGTGGCGACAGAGCTCCTACGAGCAGTACTTC. J is TRBJ2-7 and V is TRBV7-9; possible D gene TRBD1, 5 bases. Trimming left V 0 bases short and J 0 bases short, with 12 bases between. CDR1 and CDR2 (germline): SEHNR, FQNEAQ (reference sequence). CDR3 length equals 16 residues.

CDR3 residues: CASSRSGNQPQHF. The DNA for the CDR3 is TGTGCCAGCAGTCGGTCAGGCAATCAGCCCCAGCATTTT. This chain connects TRBV6-6 to TRBJ1-5; D ambiguous. The V end was cut by 5 bases, the J end by 2 bases, with 7 bases between. This CDR3 comprises 13 residues. Germline V gene sequence: CDR1 MNHNY, CDR2 SVGAGI (reference sequence).

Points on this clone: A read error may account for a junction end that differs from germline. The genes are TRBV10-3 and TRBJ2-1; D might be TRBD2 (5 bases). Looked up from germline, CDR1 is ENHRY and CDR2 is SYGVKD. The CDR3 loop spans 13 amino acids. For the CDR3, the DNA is TGCTCCATCATGGGGAGCTCCTACAATGAGCAGTTCTTC. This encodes CSIMGSSYNEQFF.

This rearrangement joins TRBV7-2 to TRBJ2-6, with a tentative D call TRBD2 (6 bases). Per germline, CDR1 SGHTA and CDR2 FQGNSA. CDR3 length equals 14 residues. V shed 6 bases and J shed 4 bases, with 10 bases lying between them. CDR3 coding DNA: TGTGCCAGCAGACTAGCTCACGGGGCCAACGTCCTGACTTTC. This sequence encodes CASRLAHGANVLTF.

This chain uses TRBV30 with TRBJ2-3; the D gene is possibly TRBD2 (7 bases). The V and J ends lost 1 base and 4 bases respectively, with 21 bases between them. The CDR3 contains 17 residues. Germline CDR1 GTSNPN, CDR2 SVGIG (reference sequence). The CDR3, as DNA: TGTGCCTGGAGTGCCCAACTGGGGGGGGCCTCCGCAGATACGCAGTATTTT. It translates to CAWSAQLGGASADTQYF.

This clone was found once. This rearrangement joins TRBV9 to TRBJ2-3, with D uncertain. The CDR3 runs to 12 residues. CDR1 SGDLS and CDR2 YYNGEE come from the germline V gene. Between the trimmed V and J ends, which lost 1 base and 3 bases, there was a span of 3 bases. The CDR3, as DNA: TGTGCCAGCAGCGTATCAACAGATACGCAGTATTTT. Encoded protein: CASSVSTDTQYF.

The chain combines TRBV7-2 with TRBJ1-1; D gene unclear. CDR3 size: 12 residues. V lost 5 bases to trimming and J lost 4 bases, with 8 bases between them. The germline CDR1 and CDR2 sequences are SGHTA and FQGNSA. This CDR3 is CASSPDRTEAFF. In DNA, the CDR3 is TGTGCCAGCAGCCCGGATCGCACTGAAGCTTTCTTT. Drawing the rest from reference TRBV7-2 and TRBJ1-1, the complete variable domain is GAGVSQSPSNKVTEKGKDVELRCDPISGHTALYWYRQSLGQGLEFLIYFQGNSAPDKSGLPSDRFSAERTGGSVSTLTIQRTQQEDSAVYLCASSPDRTEAFFGQGTRLTVV.

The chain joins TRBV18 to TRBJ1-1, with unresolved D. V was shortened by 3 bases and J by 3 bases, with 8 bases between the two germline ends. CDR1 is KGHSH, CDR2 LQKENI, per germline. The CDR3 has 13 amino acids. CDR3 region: CASSPDGHTEAFF. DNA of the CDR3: TGTGCCAGCTCACCGGACGGGCACACTGAAGCTTTCTTT.

The CDR3 is CSASMGYEQYF. The CDR3 DNA sequence: TGCAGTGCTAGTATGGGGTACGAGCAGTACTTC. The chain links TRBV20-1 to TRBJ2-7; no definite D call. Germline V gene sequence: CDR1 DFQATT, CDR2 SNEGSKA (reference sequence). V gave up 3 bases and J gave up 4 bases, with 7 bases separating them. CDR3 length: 11 amino acids.